This record looks at one T cell receptor (beta chain) sequence and its context. Under the authors' procedure: Reference gene primer amplification yielded estimated nucleated cell counts. Profiled with immunoSEQ multiplex PCR; TCRdb holds only in-frame clones, not every one. V, J and clone size are those of that table, while D and trimming were read from the DNA. The data show a few hundred thousand clones, around 84% seen once. This entry is derived from a study of blood T cell repertoires in COVID-19. Study summary: Italy, Spain and the United States were the sources of the convalescent and acute COVID-19 samples. Sample material is recorded as cDNA or gDNA derived from T cells, B-cell-depleted T cells, or PBMCs.

The V gene's germline CDR1 is MNHEY and CDR2 SMNVEV (reference sequence). J lost 4 bases, V lost 8 bases, and 4 bases had no gene match. This CDR3 spans 12 amino acids. The receptor's source is a man aged 50 to 59 with active or convalescent COVID-19. The V gene is TRBV27, the J gene TRBJ2-5; 7 nucleotides align to TRBD2. The source material was peripheral blood. DNA of the CDR3: TGTGCCAGCGGGAGGGCCTCAGAGACCCAGTACTTC. Its protein is CASGRASETQYF.